Detailed here is one T cell receptor beta chain. The germline gives CDR1 SGHNT, CDR2 YENEEA. V was clipped by 4 bases and J by 13 bases, with 23 bases between them. The CDR3 is 16 amino acids. The assay was immunoSEQ multiplex PCR, and TCRdb's table has in-frame clones only and misses some. The profile covers hundreds of thousands of clones, with approximately 90% appearing a single time and less than 1.5% taken by the ten largest. This sample was taken from a study of blood T cell repertoires in COVID-19. The receptor was derived from a woman in her late teens or twenties who had been exposed to COVID-19. The material sequenced was PBMCs or T cells enriched from blood (not recorded which). V usage is TRBV11-3 and J usage is TRBJ1-6; no reliable D call. CDR3 in DNA: TGTGCCAGCAGCTCCGGCGGGTTTAGAGGGTGGGTTCCCCTCCACTTT. As protein: CASSSGGFRGWVPLHF. The variable domain in full, completed from reference TRBV11-3 and TRBJ1-6, reads EAGVVQSPRYKIIEKKQPVAFWCNPISGHNTLYWYLQNLGQGPELLIRYENEEAVDDSQLPKDRFSAERLKGVDSTLKIQPAELGDSAVYLCASSSGGFRGWVPLHFGNGTRLTVT.